This T cell receptor beta chain is from a study of graft-versus-host responses after intestinal transplantation. Whole-study context: Recipients were given multivisceral, liver-intestinal, or isolated intestinal transplants. Whole-study results and caveats: Recipient bone marrow held GvH clones, some seen earlier in ileum or blood. Individuals carrying graft-donor T cell macrochimerism showed high graft-versus-host to host-versus-graft clonal ratios in allografts.

Libraries were prepared by immunoSEQ multiplex PCR; TCRdb keeps only in-frame clonotypes and omits some of them. Of around 1,200 clones in the sample, 65% to 80% were seen once. Graft samples were processed, releasing intraepithelial and lamina propria lymphocytes. V was pared by 3 bases and J by 6 bases, with 17 bases between. The CDR3 contains 15 residues. Germline V gene lookup returns CDR1 WNHNN and CDR2 SYGVQD (reference sequence). This clone showed up just a few times. The antigen remains undetermined. The chain couples TRBV10-1 to TRBJ1-1, with D uncertain. This receptor was taken from a human patient who received an intestinal transplant, so some T cells may come from the graft donor. The sample was ileum tissue, taken more than 240 days after intestinal transplantation. As DNA, the CDR3 is TGCGCCAGCAGTGATTCAAGGGCCCTTAACGCTGAAGCTTTCTTT. Translation gives CASSDSRALNAEAFF.